This record concerns one TCR beta chain sequence. This entry is derived from a study of PD-L1 blockade in urothelial cancer. For the study at large: Patients, treated from about 2014 onward, received atezolizumab 1,200 mg intravenously every 3 weeks. Patients had undergone 0 to 3 prior chemotherapy regimens.

Urothelial carcinoma in patients was locally advanced or metastatic. Every PCR received spiked-in synthetic TCR analog templates. TCRdb keeps only in-frame clones here, not all; method: immunoSEQ multiplex PCR. Altogether 55,000 to 85,000 clones are present, 85% to 90% being singletons, with the ten largest covering less than 3.5%. V shed 2 bases, J shed 3 bases, and the junction held 5 bases outside the gene matches. Germline CDR1 MNHEY, CDR2 SVGAGI. This CDR3 has 15 amino acids. The origin of this receptor is a man between 60 and 75 years old with urothelial cancer. The chain combines TRBV6-5 with TRBJ2-7, with TRBD1 matching over 9 bases. Sequencing was performed on PBMCs, taken around atezolizumab (anti-PD-L1) treatment. The CDR3 DNA reads TGTGCCAGCAGTTACGGGGGACAGGGCTACTACGAGCAGTACTTC. This encodes CASSYGGQGYYEQYF.